The sequence of this TCR beta chain was determined in a study of cytomegalovirus exposure and HLA in healthy donors. This CDR3 has 16 residues. Germline loops: CDR1 SGHRS, CDR2 YFSETQ. V lost 4 bases and J 3 bases, leaving 20 bases between the germline ends. Both 60 Vbeta primers and 13 Jbeta primers went into the PCR. Sequenced by immunoSEQ multiplex PCR; TCRdb stores in-frame clones only, minus some. The top ten clones hold 14% of a sample with almost 70,000 clones, 65% to 70% of them seen once. This clone was counted between two and nine times. The chain has TRBV5-1 and TRBJ2-7, with TRBD1 as a possible D gene (5 bases). The TCR sequence derives from a male donor in good health and CMV-seropositive. The sequenced material came from PBMCs. The CDR3 is CASSPYGGQTGYEQYF. Here the CDR3 DNA reads TGCGCCAGCAGCCCCTACGGCGGACAAACCGGCTACGAGCAGTACTTC.